This is a list of T cell receptor beta chains from one sample in a study of cytomegalovirus exposure and HLA in healthy donors. Data came from immunoSEQ multiplex PCR; TCRdb stores just in-frame clones and leaves some out. This table has about 110,000 clones, under 80% appearing once. The source material was PBMCs. These receptors all stem from a middle-aged woman in good health and CMV-seropositive. CDR3s include the opening cysteine and the closing phenylalanine or tryptophan. D genes are given only for firm matches. Not all rows give a size; the values are once, few, many and, for expanded clones, a class.

size | J | D | V | CDR3 | DNA
few | TRBJ2-1 | NA | TRBV7-9 | CASSLTLGTHNEQFF | TGTGCCAGCAGCTTAACGTTGGGGACTCACAATGAGCAGTTCTTC
NA | TRBJ1-1 | TRBD1 | TRBV5-1 | CASSLQQGAGTEAFF | TGCGCCAGCAGCCTACAACAGGGGGCCGGGACTGAAGCTTTCTTT
once | TRBJ1-1 | TRBD1 | TRBV12-5 | CASGLVRYGGQGGLWNTEAFF | TGTGCTAGTGGTTTGGTACGCTACGGGGGACAGGGCGGTTTATGGAACACTGAAGCTTTCTTT
NA | TRBJ2-2 | NA | TRBV28 | CASNLASNTGELFF | TGTGCCAGCAATTTGGCCTCGAACACCGGGGAGCTGTTTTTT
NA | TRBJ1-1 | NA | TRBV7-9 | CASSTRGGLNTEAFF | TGTGCCAGCAGCACCAGGGGCGGTCTGAACACTGAAGCTTTCTTT
once | TRBJ2-3 | TRBD2 | TRBV5-4 | CASRRAGGPGDTQYF | TGTGCCAGCCGGCGTGCGGGAGGGCCTGGAGATACGCAGTATTTT
NA | TRBJ2-3 | TRBD1 | TRBV5-6 | CASSSGQGGDTQYF | TGTGCCAGCAGCTCCGGACAGGGGGGCGATACGCAGTATTTT
NA | TRBJ2-2 | NA | TRBV27 | CASSLMSGNTGELFF | TGTGCCAGCAGTTTAATGAGCGGTAACACCGGGGAGCTGTTTTTT
NA | TRBJ2-1 | TRBD2 | TRBV4-1 | CASSQGKRETWMHEQFF | TGCGCCAGCAGCCAAGGCAAGCGGGAGACCTGGATGCATGAGCAGTTCTTC
NA | TRBJ2-1 | TRBD2 | TRBV28 | CASSPLAGGWEQFF | TGTGCCAGCAGTCCACTAGCGGGAGGCTGGGAGCAGTTCTTC
NA | TRBJ2-2 | NA | TRBV7-6 | CASSLMSEGELFF | TGTGCCAGCAGCTTAATGTCCGAGGGGGAGCTGTTTTTT
few | TRBJ1-2 | TRBD1 | TRBV7-8 | CASSRGGQGRYTF | TGTGCCAGCAGCAGGGGTGGACAGGGTCGCTACACCTTC
NA | TRBJ1-4 | TRBD1 | TRBV19 | CASSATGGVNEKLFF | TGTGCCAGTAGTGCGACAGGGGGCGTGAATGAAAAACTGTTTTTT
NA | TRBJ1-5 | NA | TRBV18 | CASSPTIDQPQHF | TGTGCCAGCTCACCAACTATTGATCAGCCCCAGCATTTT
NA | TRBJ2-1 | TRBD2 | TRBV4-1 | CASSQGLAGYNEQFF | TGCGCCAGCAGCCAGGGACTAGCGGGGTACAATGAGCAGTTCTTC
NA | TRBJ1-2 | TRBD1 | TRBV9 | CASSVGPRDRGRDGYTF | TGTGCCAGCAGCGTAGGTCCCCGGGACAGGGGGCGAGATGGCTACACCTTC
NA | TRBJ2-3 | TRBD1 | TRBV27 | CASSFRDSRLAQYF | TGTGCCAGCAGTTTCCGGGACAGCCGGTTGGCGCAGTATTTT
NA | TRBJ2-7 | NA | TRBV2 | CASSEQGILYEQYF | TGTGCCAGCAGTGAACAGGGTATCCTCTACGAGCAGTACTTC
NA | TRBJ2-2 | TRBD2 | TRBV7-9 | CASRPGLAGEITGELFF | TGTGCCAGCAGACCAGGACTAGCGGGTGAAATCACCGGGGAGCTGTTTTTT
NA | TRBJ2-1 | NA | TRBV11-2 | CASSLGAGTSWGNEQFF | TGTGCCAGCAGCTTAGGTGCGGGCACTTCATGGGGCAATGAGCAGTTCTTC
NA | TRBJ1-5 | NA | TRBV2 | CASEDRDYQPQHF | TGTGCCAGTGAGGACAGAGACTATCAGCCCCAGCATTTT
NA | TRBJ2-2 | TRBD1 | TRBV10-3 | CAIGPGQGNTGELFF | TGTGCCATCGGGCCCGGACAGGGGAACACCGGGGAGCTGTTTTTT
NA | TRBJ2-7 | NA | TRBV5-8 | CASSLAYGLDRTYEQYF | TGTGCCAGCAGCTTGGCCTATGGGCTGGACAGAACCTACGAGCAGTACTTC
NA | TRBJ2-3 | TRBD2 | TRBV5-1 | CASRSSGSADSFYTQYF | TGCGCCAGCAGATCTAGCGGGAGTGCGGACTCTTTTTATACGCAGTATTTT
NA | TRBJ2-1 | TRBD2 | TRBV10-1 | CASSESGTSGRSHNEQFF | TGCGCCAGCAGTGAGTCCGGGACTAGCGGGAGGTCCCACAATGAGCAGTTCTTC
NA | TRBJ1-2 | NA | TRBV2 | CASSGSRVHGYTF | TGTGCCAGCAGTGGGAGCAGGGTCCATGGCTACACCTTC
NA | TRBJ1-1 | NA | TRBV5-5 | CASSLMLTVNTEAFF | TGTGCCAGCAGCCTCATGTTAACAGTGAACACTGAAGCTTTCTTT
once | TRBJ2-7 | NA | TRBV7-3 | CASSPGTNSYEQYF | TGTGCCAGCAGCCCCGGGACAAACTCCTACGAGCAGTACTTC
NA | TRBJ2-7 | NA | TRBV7-8 | CASSLFQGYEQYF | TGTGCCAGCAGCTTATTTCAGGGCTACGAGCAGTACTTC
NA | TRBJ2-2 | NA | TRBV15 | CATSRRLGWSGELFF | TGTGCCACCAGCAGACGACTAGGATGGTCCGGGGAGCTGTTTTTT
NA | TRBJ1-6 | TRBD1 | TRBV4-2 | CASSQGTGALNSPLHF | TGTGCCAGCAGCCAAGGGACAGGGGCCCTCAATTCACCCCTCCACTTT
NA | TRBJ2-3 | TRBD2 | TRBV7-2 | CASSLGLGPDTQYF | TGTGCCAGCAGCCTCGGACTAGGCCCAGATACGCAGTATTTT
once | TRBJ2-1 | NA | TRBV10-3 | CAISLPISEGGEQFF | TGTGCCATCAGTCTGCCTATTTCCGAGGGAGGTGAGCAGTTCTTC
NA | TRBJ2-7 | NA | TRBV7-9 | CSSSLALDGRRGFTYEQYF | TGTTCCAGCAGCTTAGCGCTGGATGGGCGCAGGGGATTTACCTACGAGCAGTACTTC
NA | TRBJ2-1 | TRBD1 | TRBV5-4 | CASSLDRGDNEQFF | TGTGCCAGCAGCTTGGACAGGGGGGACAATGAGCAGTTCTTC
NA | TRBJ2-7 | NA | TRBV4-1 | CASSQGTGTILGQYF | TGCGCCAGCAGCCAAGGGACAGGGACTATATTAGGGCAGTACTTC
NA | TRBJ2-3 | NA | TRBV4-3 | CASSQDRGGDTQYF | TGCGCCAGCAGCCAAGACAGGGGTGGAGATACGCAGTATTTT
NA | TRBJ1-5 | TRBD1 | TRBV7-2 | CASSLVWGQGAGQPQHF | TGTGCCAGCAGCTTAGTATGGGGACAGGGGGCCGGTCAGCCCCAGCATTTT
few | TRBJ1-1 | NA | TRBV5-1 | CASSLVSGKNTEAFF | TGCGCCAGCAGCTTGGTTTCGGGGAAGAACACTGAAGCTTTCTTT